The source of this TCR beta chain is a study of cytomegalovirus exposure and HLA in healthy donors. The length of the CDR3 is 15 residues. V gave up 2 bases and J gave up 4 bases; unmatched junction bases: 5. The germline V gene encodes CDR1 GTSNPN and CDR2 SVGIG (reference sequence). PCR primers comprised 60 Vbeta and 13 Jbeta primers. Assay: immunoSEQ multiplex PCR; the TCRdb copy retains only in-frame clones and omits some. In the table there are about 300,000 clones, 86% of which are singletons. The V and J genes are TRBV30 and TRBJ2-7; 13 bases line up with TRBD2. The receptor was isolated from a middle-aged man in good health and CMV-seropositive. The sequenced sample was PBMCs. The CDR3 coding sequence is TGTGCCTGGAGTTCGATGGGACTAGCGGGATACGAGCAGTACTTC. As protein: CAWSSMGLAGYEQYF. Filled out from reference TRBV30 and TRBJ2-7, the complete variable domain reads SQTIHQWPATLVQPVGSPLSLECTVEGTSNPNLYWYRQAAGRGLQLLFYSVGIGQISSEVPQNLSASRPQDRQFILSSKKLLLSDSGFYLCAWSSMGLAGYEQYFGPGTRLTVT.